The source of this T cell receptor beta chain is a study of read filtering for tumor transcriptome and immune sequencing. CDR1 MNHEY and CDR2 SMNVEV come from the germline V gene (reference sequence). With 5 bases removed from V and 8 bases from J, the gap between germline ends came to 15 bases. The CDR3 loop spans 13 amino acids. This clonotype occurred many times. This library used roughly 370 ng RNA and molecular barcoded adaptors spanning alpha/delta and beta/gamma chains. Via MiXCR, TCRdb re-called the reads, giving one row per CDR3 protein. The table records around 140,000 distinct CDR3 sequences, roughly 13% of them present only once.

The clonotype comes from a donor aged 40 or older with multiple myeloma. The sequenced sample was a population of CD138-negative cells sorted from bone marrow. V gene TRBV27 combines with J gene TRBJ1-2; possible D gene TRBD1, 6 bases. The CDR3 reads CASSPPGAYGYTF. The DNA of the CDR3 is TGTGCCAGCAGTCCCCCAGGGGCCTACGGCTACACCTTC.